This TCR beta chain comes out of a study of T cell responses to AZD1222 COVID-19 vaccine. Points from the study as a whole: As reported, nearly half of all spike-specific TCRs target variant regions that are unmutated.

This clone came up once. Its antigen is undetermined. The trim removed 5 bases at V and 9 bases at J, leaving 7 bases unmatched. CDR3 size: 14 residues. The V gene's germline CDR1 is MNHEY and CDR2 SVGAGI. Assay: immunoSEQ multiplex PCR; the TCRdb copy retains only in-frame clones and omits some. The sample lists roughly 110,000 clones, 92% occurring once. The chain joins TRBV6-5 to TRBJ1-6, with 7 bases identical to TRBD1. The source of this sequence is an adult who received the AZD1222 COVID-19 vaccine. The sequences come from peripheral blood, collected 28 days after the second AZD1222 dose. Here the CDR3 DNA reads TGTGCCAGCAGTAATAGACAGGGCGGTTCACCCCTCCACTTT. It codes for CASSNRQGGSPLHF.